This entry lists 14 T cell receptor beta chains sequenced from one sample in a study of PD-1 blockade in classical Hodgkin lymphoma. Sequencing was performed with immunoSEQ multiplex PCR; in TCRdb, only in-frame clones are kept and a portion is missing. The profile shows 15,000 to 20,000 clones, 80% to 85% of them singletons. In every patient, relapse followed autologous stem cell transplantation, while exposure to brentuximab vedotin differed. Here the sequenced sample was peripheral blood mononuclear cells (PBMCs), taken at baseline. The receptors shown here come from a human donor with classical Hodgkin lymphoma.

This clone was recorded only once. The chain joins TRBV5-6 to TRBJ2-3; 7 nucleotides match TRBD2. Germline V gives CDR1 SGHDT, CDR2 YYEEEE. J gave up 5 bases and V 4 bases, and 19 bases lay outside the gene matches. This CDR3 is 18 amino acids long. The CDR3 coding sequence is TGTGCCAGCAGCGGGCGCGGGGCCCTAAGCGGGAAGGGAGATACGCAGTATTTT. The encoded protein is CASSGRGALSGKGDTQYF. The variable domain in full, with the rest retrieved from reference TRBV5-6 and TRBJ2-3, is DAGVTQSPTHLIKTRGQQVTLRCSPKSGHDTVSWYQQALGQGPQFIFQYYEEEERQRGNFPDRFSGHQFPNYSSELNVNALLLGDSALYLCASSGRGALSGKGDTQYFGPGTRLTVL.

This sequence joins TRBV6-6 and TRBJ2-2; tentative D call: TRBD1 (6 bases). CDR3 length: 14 amino acids. V was trimmed by 5 bases and J by 6 bases, leaving 13 bases between them. Germline assignment: CDR1 MNHNY and CDR2 SVGAGI (reference sequence). For the CDR3, the DNA is TGTGCCAGCAGTCGCACTCAGGGGTCCGGGGAGCTGTTTTTT. Its translation is CASSRTQGSGELFF.

The rearrangement links TRBV5-1 to TRBJ2-7; no definite D call. Germline-derived CDR1 and CDR2 are SGHRS and YFSETQ. The CDR3 has 13 amino acids. Deletions cut 0 bases from V and 2 bases from J, with 6 bases between. The CDR3 DNA reads as TGCGCCAGCAGCTTGGGGTCAGCCTACGAGCAGTACTTC. It encodes CASSLGSAYEQYF.

This chain connects TRBV6-5 to TRBJ2-3; D is undetermined. CDR1 and CDR2 from the germline V gene are MNHEY and SVGAGI. V dropped 7 bases and J dropped 3 bases, with 8 bases sitting between them. The CDR3 spans 12 residues. The CDR3 DNA reads as TGTGCCAGCAAGGGCTTTACAGATACGCAGTATTTT. It codes for CASKGFTDTQYF.

The chain joins TRBV5-1 to TRBJ2-7; 8 bases match TRBD1. This CDR3 region has 15 residues. Germline CDR1 reads SGHRS; CDR2 reads YFSETQ. Germline trimming cut 4 bases from V and 0 bases from J; bases unmatched to any gene: 6. The CDR3 region has the DNA TGCGCCAGCAGCCAACAGGGGGGCAGCTCCTACGAGCAGTACTTC. Translating gives CASSQQGGSSYEQYF.

The gene calls are TRBV30 and TRBJ2-7; 8 nucleotides line up with TRBD1. J was trimmed by 2 bases and V by 2 bases; bases with no gene match: 5. The CDR3 sequence is 14 residues long. The germline V gene has CDR1 GTSNPN and CDR2 SVGIG (reference sequence). The CDR3 protein is CAWSTGGNPYEQYF. DNA of the CDR3: TGTGCCTGGAGTACAGGGGGGAACCCCTACGAGCAGTACTTC.

This clone is medium-sized by share. The chain combines TRBV6-1 with TRBJ2-7, with D possibly being TRBD1 (5 bases). Germline V gene sequence: CDR1 MNHNS, CDR2 SASEGT. CDR3 length: 13 residues. Between the trimmed V and J ends, which lost 7 bases and 2 bases, there was a span of 12 bases. CDR3 amino acids: CASTERQTYEQYF. The CDR3 DNA follows: TGTGCCAGCACCGAGCGACAGACCTACGAGCAGTACTTC.

This CDR3 reads CASSLPPYEQYF. CDR3 DNA: TGTGCCAGCAGTTTGCCCCCCTACGAGCAGTACTTC. The J gene is TRBJ2-7, the V gene TRBV27; D is unresolved. The CDR3 is 12 residues long. Deletions cut 3 bases from V and 2 bases from J, with 5 bases between. Germline loops: CDR1 MNHEY, CDR2 SMNVEV (reference sequence).

V gene TRBV11-2 combines with J gene TRBJ1-3, with D maybe TRBD1 (6 bases). This CDR3 has 15 residues. Trimming removed 4 bases from V and 4 bases from J, with 14 bases in between. Per the germline V gene, CDR1 is SGHAT and CDR2 is FQNNGV. The CDR3 nucleotides are TGTGCCAGCAGCTCAACAGGGTCGACGGGAAACACCATATATTTT. As protein: CASSSTGSTGNTIYF.

Many counts were recorded for this clone. The chain combines TRBV5-1 with TRBJ2-1; possibly TRBD1 for D (6 bases). V was pared by 5 bases and J by 10 bases, with 10 bases between. This CDR3 spans 11 amino acids. Germline V gene lookup returns CDR1 SGHRS and CDR2 YFSETQ. CDR3 nucleotides: TGCGCCAGCAGACGACAGGTCGAGCAGTTCTTC. Amino acid sequence: CASRRQVEQFF.

This clone was observed a single time. This chain links TRBV9 with TRBJ2-3; D might be TRBD2 (5 bases). The germline CDR1 and CDR2 sequences are SGDLS and YYNGEE. Trimming took off 0 bases at V and 5 bases at J, with 19 bases between the two ends. This CDR3 region has 17 residues. CDR3 loop: CASSVVPHATTLDTQYF. CDR3 nucleotide sequence: TGTGCCAGCAGCGTAGTTCCCCATGCGACTACTTTAGATACGCAGTATTTT.

The chain uses TRBV6-1 and TRBJ1-2; D gene ambiguous. Trimming cost V 4 bases and J 7 bases, with 28 bases left between them. There are 18 residues in the CDR3. From germline, CDR1 is MNHNS and CDR2 SASEGT. This chain's CDR3 is CASSASLDVGSSRGGYTF. The CDR3 nucleotides read TGTGCCAGCAGTGCAAGTTTGGATGTGGGATCCTCGCGTGGTGGCTACACCTTC.

This sequence joins TRBV10-1 and TRBJ2-1, with D unclear. The CDR3 runs 12 residues. V was shortened by 6 bases and J by 8 bases, with 11 bases between the two germline ends. CDR1 and CDR2 (germline): WNHNN, SYGVQD (reference sequence). DNA for the CDR3: TGCGCCAGCAGCTCTAGTGGCGATGAGCAGTTCTTC. It encodes CASSSSGDEQFF.

This clone has just one count. The rearrangement joins TRBV6-1 to TRBJ2-5, with 7 bases identical to TRBD2. Trimming removed 6 bases from V and 4 bases from J; junction bases left unmatched: 5. CDR1 is MNHNS, CDR2 SASEGT, per germline. This CDR3 region has 13 residues. This CDR3 is CASRVSGRETQYF. CDR3 DNA sequence: TGTGCCAGCAGGGTTAGCGGGCGAGAGACCCAGTACTTC.